Shown below are 9 T cell receptor beta chains from a single sample sequenced in a study of blood T cell repertoires in COVID-19. The repertoire was sequenced with immunoSEQ multiplex PCR; TCRdb's copy has only in-frame clones and lacks some. The sample yields 270,000 or so clones, approximately 84% seen once. The material sequenced was peripheral blood. All receptors derive from a human donor in a cohort sampled during active COVID-19.

V usage is TRBV5-1 and J usage is TRBJ2-3; TRBD2 matches 13 bases. V shed 4 bases, J shed 2 bases, and the junction held 4 bases outside the gene matches. Germline-derived CDR1 and CDR2 are SGHRS and YFSETQ. The length of the CDR3 is 16 residues. This chain's CDR3 is CASSKGTSGDTDTQYF. The DNA for the CDR3 is TGCGCCAGCAGCAAGGGGACTAGCGGGGACACAGATACGCAGTATTTT.

The chain employs TRBV6-5 and TRBJ2-1; unclear D gene. Trimming removed 7 bases at V and 4 bases at J, with 11 bases between. The CDR3 has 13 amino acids. In germline, CDR1 is MNHEY, CDR2 SVGAGI. CDR3 sequence reads: CASKRRGYNEQFF. Here the CDR3 DNA reads TGTGCCAGCAAGAGACGAGGATACAATGAGCAGTTCTTC.

The rearrangement joins TRBV4-1 to TRBJ1-2; 8 bases align to TRBD1. The CDR3 contains 16 residues. Germline CDR1 and CDR2: MGHRA and YSYEKL. V dropped 6 bases and J dropped 4; count of bases not matched to a gene: 13. CDR3: CASSRPSGGAFYGYTF. The CDR3 nucleotides read TGCGCCAGCAGTCGCCCCTCAGGGGGCGCCTTCTATGGCTACACCTTC.

The chain carries TRBV28 and TRBJ2-7, with D possibly matching TRBD1 (5 bases). Trimming stripped 5 bases from V and 4 bases from J, with 9 bases between. CDR1 MDHEN and CDR2 SYDVKM come from the germline V gene. The CDR3 covers 12 residues. CDR3 nucleotide sequence: TGTGCCAGCAGTAGGGGTCCTTACGAGCAGTACTTC. Translated: CASSRGPYEQYF.

This clone was detected only once. The same CDR3 is also encoded by other DNA sequences in this sample. This chain joins TRBV28 and TRBJ2-5, with 8 nucleotides matching TRBD2. J gave up 2 bases and V 3 bases, and 5 bases lay outside the gene matches. The CDR3 contains 15 residues. Germline assignment: CDR1 MDHEN and CDR2 SYDVKM. CDR3 coding DNA: TGTGCCAGCAGTTTGTTGGCGGGGGGACAAGAGACCCAGTACTTC. Protein product: CASSLLAGGQETQYF.

CDR3 sequence: CASSFTDRAKNIQYF. The CDR3 DNA sequence: TGCGCCAGCAGCTTCACCGACAGAGCCAAAAACATTCAGTACTTC. The chain combines TRBV5-1 with TRBJ2-4, with D possibly matching TRBD1 (5 bases). The germline V gene has CDR1 SGHRS and CDR2 YFSETQ. The CDR3 is 15 amino acids. The V gene lost 2 bases and the J gene lost 0 bases, with 9 bases spanning the gap.

The V gene is TRBV7-2, the J gene TRBJ1-1; D might be TRBD1 (6 bases). In germline, CDR1 is SGHTA, CDR2 FQGNSA. The CDR3 is made up of 15 amino acids. Trimming removed 1 base at V and 1 base at J, with 10 bases between. The chain's CDR3 is CASSLGVRGNTEAFF. The CDR3 DNA sequence: TGTGCCAGCAGCTTAGGAGTCAGGGGGAACACTGAAGCTTTCTTT.

V is TRBV5-4 and J is TRBJ2-5; 8 bases match TRBD2. Germline values: CDR1 SGHNT, CDR2 YYREEE (reference sequence). V trimming: 9 bases; J trimming: 5 bases; junction bases outside the gene matches: 9. The CDR3 has 13 residues. The CDR3 region is CATHDSGVETQYF. The CDR3, as DNA: TGTGCCACCCACGATAGCGGGGTGGAGACCCAGTACTTC.

V and J are TRBV7-9 and TRBJ2-5, with TRBD2 as a possible D gene (6 bases). CDR1 and CDR2 (germline): SEHNR, FQNEAQ (reference sequence). Trimming cost V 1 base and J 1 base, with 13 bases left between them. This CDR3 contains 16 residues. In DNA, the CDR3 is TGTGCCAGCAGCTTAGTCCCGCGGGACCCCCAAGAGACCCAGTACTTC. This codes for CASSLVPRDPQETQYF.